What follows describes a single T cell receptor (beta chain). Antigen specificity is unknown. The record originates from a study of OX40 agonist ivuxolimab in advanced cancers. Overall study results and limits: Expansion of clones was among the lowest in partial responders at 0.1-3.0 mg/kg.

Sequenced by immunoSEQ multiplex PCR; TCRdb stores in-frame clones only, minus some. The sample shows under 70,000 clones, more than 80% of them seen only once. This clonotype was obtained from an adult with an advanced solid tumor such as melanoma, head and neck, liver or kidney cancer. The starting material was CD4+ or CD8+ T cells sorted from blood, obtained in a trial of the OX40 agonist ivuxolimab.

CDR3 sequence: CASTSQQVQPQHF. DNA for the CDR3: TGTGCCAGCACCTCCCAACAGGTTCAGCCCCAGCATTTT. The chain joins TRBV28 to TRBJ1-5; D possibly corresponds to TRBD1 (5 bases). Trimming left V 7 bases short and J 6 bases short, with 13 bases between. The CDR3 is made up of 13 amino acids. CDR1 and CDR2 (germline): MDHEN, SYDVKM.